Below, one TCR beta chain is given with its context. The data were taken from a study of blood T cell repertoires in COVID-19. V lost 2 bases, J lost 2 bases, and 13 bases lay in between. The CDR3 totals 15 residues. Germline-derived CDR1 and CDR2 are SGDLS and YYNGEE. Only in-frame clones appear in the TCRdb table, and some are missing; sequencing was by immunoSEQ multiplex PCR. The sample lists approximately 220,000 clones, 83% occurring once. The chain recombines TRBV9 with TRBJ1-2, with D possibly TRBD1 on 5 matching bases. The material sequenced was PBMCs or T cells enriched from blood (not recorded which). The receptor was isolated from a woman aged 50 to 60 who had been exposed to COVID-19. The CDR3: CASSVGLASNYGYTF. CDR3 DNA sequence: TGTGCCAGCAGCGTGGGACTGGCCTCGAACTATGGCTACACCTTC. Full variable domain (remainder filled in from reference TRBV9 and TRBJ1-2): DSGVTQTPKHLITATGQRVTLRCSPRSGDLSVYWYQQSLDQGLQFLIQYYNGEERAKGNILERFSAQQFPDLHSELNLSSLELGDSALYFCASSVGLASNYGYTFGSGTRLTVV.